This TCR beta chain derives from a study of long-term antiretroviral therapy in people with HIV (dated by TCRdb to the early 2020s). Looking at the study overall: The earliest samples were collected about a decade before the 2015 WHO recommendation for immediate ART, when ART was typically delayed until CD4 counts fell. About 35% of the 30 participants with HIV were female. From 25 to 30 adults with confirmed HIV infection, the cohort provided 192 cryopreserved PBMC samples, gathered serially across a mean of about six years (range 1-12). A retrospective serial study tested whether ART initiation and durable HIV suppression were associated with changes in peripheral blood TRB repertoire composition and diversity. No cross-contamination during QIAcube processing turned up in test extractions that ran a monoclonal T-cell line alongside approximately 35 polyclonal samples. General conclusions and limits of the study: HIV repertoires had narrower CDR3 length ranges than controls, and the network structure suggested an antigen-experienced repertoire that shifted only slightly toward naive after ART. The samples span the years 2004 to 2017, and the ART regimens used at that time may not be as effective as current regimens. Unsorted PBMC were profiled instead of sorted CD4+ and CD8+ T cells because pre-ART samples had limited cell numbers. Inferences about post-ART repertoire changes were limited because no data were available on ART adherence, viral resistance or therapy changes. Expanded TRB clones identified before ART initiation dominated the repertoire across all time points, though the dominance fluctuated and decreased in many PLHIV after ART. Since PBMC availability was limited, sequencing covered only the TCR beta chain, with no alpha chain pairing. A significant increase in TRB diversity was found to be associated with ART initiation, although TRB diversity was observed to remain significantly below that of transplant donor controls even after long-term ART.

The immunoSEQ hsTCRB v3.0 assay was used at survey level resolution to sequence the TRB variable region. A depth of roughly 35,000-50,000 T-cell genomes per sample was targeted for TRB sequencing. Pooled TRB libraries were sequenced on an Illumina MiSeq with a v3 150-cycle kit. The authors processed their data as follows. Analysis of repertoires was carried out in R inside a reproducible Nextflow workflow spanning QC, data transformation and analysis. Custom analyses were implemented in LymphoSeq2, an R package for AIRR-Seq data exploration. A few samples yielding fewer than 5000 total TRB sequences were excluded, leaving 188 analyzed HIV repertoires. Among the 180 to 200 retained HIV repertoires, about 59 were collected before ART initiation and around 130 were collected after ART initiation. Repertoires were downsampled to 5000 TRB nucleotide sequences, and summary statistics were averaged over 100 downsampling iterations. The analysis kept only TRB sequences whose CDR3 regions were at least seven amino acids long. Diversity was measured with a Shannon entropy-derived clonality score and the Gini coefficient. In the repertoire networks, any two of the top 5000 CDR3 amino acid sequences were connected whenever the two sequences differed by an edit distance of one. Antigen specificity groups and MHC restriction were predicted for TRB CDR3 amino acid sequences with GLIPH2. To flag known CMV, EBV, HIV or tissue antigen associations, CDR3 amino acid sequences were matched against VDJdb and McPAS-TCR. Pre-ART, post-ART and control groups were compared with Wilcoxon signed-rank tests and Holm-Bonferroni correction. Imported from immuneACCESS, the table was reduced by TCRdb to in-frame sequences with V and J called. These copies leave out some clones; in studies compared against another copy, an unresolved V gene accounts for under half, and the cause of the remainder is not known. V and J calls and clone size come straight from that table; D and trimming were deduced from the DNA. Here the sample has about 16,000 clones; 70% to 85% occur a single time. More than 14% of the sample is held by the ten biggest clonotypes.

Participants were included only if at least one PBMC sample before ART initiation and at least two post-ART samples were available. Treatment was received in the United States of America by all participants with HIV. Before DNA extraction, cryopreserved samples of about 0.95-10 million PBMC were thawed and washed. At the time of the earliest PBMC sample, participants with HIV were aged between roughly 20 and 55 years. Each participant contributed PBMC samples from 1-4 timepoints before ART initiation and 2-8 timepoints after ART initiation, with a median of 7 samples. For every participant, serial HIV viral load, CD4+ T-cell count, ART history and demographic data were obtained. A Qiagen kit on a QIAcube was used to extract genomic DNA from unsorted PBMC, with samples processed in batches of 12. From the cysteine through the phenylalanine, the CDR3 covers 15 amino acids. The CDR3 DNA has 45 bases and is translated from base 1. CDR1 and CDR2 were assigned from the germline V gene as SGHTA and FQGTGA. Cut back by 1 base and 2 bases, the V and J ends lie 10 bases apart.

Concerning this clone itself: Its cognate antigen has yet to be identified. The input lacks base qualities; no much larger clone sits a single base away.

The sequencing here drew on unsorted PBMCs, taken 1.5 years before starting antiretroviral therapy. The receptor was derived from a woman between 50 and 59 years old with HIV. The chain was built from TRBV7-3 and TRBJ2-3; the D gene is perhaps TRBD2, on 5 matching bases. This receptor carries the CDR3 CASSLRGPPTDTQYF. The DNA is TGTGCCAGCAGCTTAAGAGGGCCACCCACAGATACGCAGTATTTT.